This note documents a single TCR beta chain sequence. What it binds is unknown. The sample originates from a study of blood T cells in healthy people across ages. A J-beta primer mix and a sample-barcoded 5' primer were used in a second PCR of roughly 6 to 12 cycles. TCRdb processed the 5' RACE reads anew with MiXCR; each CDR3 protein has one entry. The sample includes about 570,000 distinct CDR3 sequences, 25% to 30% of them seen just once. CDR3 length: 13 residues. Germline assignment: CDR1 DFQATT and CDR2 SNEGSKA (reference sequence). Trimming pared 3 bases from V and 1 base from J, leaving 6 bases between. Findings and limits, study-wide: Across the age range, TCR beta diversity per million T cells fell in a roughly linear way.

Sequencing input: blood. The V call is TRBV20-1, the J call TRBJ1-4; D gene unclear. This TCR was sampled from a woman in her 70s in good health. CDR3 amino acids: CSASTITNEKLFF. Written as DNA, the CDR3 is TGCAGTGCTAGCACCATAACTAATGAAAAACTGTTTTTT.